The 5 T cell receptor beta chains given below trace back to one sample, sequenced in a study of blood T cells in healthy people across ages. Through a sample-barcoded 5' primer and a J-beta primer mix, a second PCR was run for about 6 to 11 cycles. TCRdb used MiXCR to reprocess the 5' RACE reads, holding one entry per CDR3 protein. The sample has approximately 1,700,000 distinct CDR3 sequences; 35% to 50% are singletons. Input material: blood. These receptors all come from a human donor in good health.

The rearrangement uses TRBV28 and TRBJ1-4; D is possibly TRBD1 (5 bases). The CDR3 extends over 21 amino acids. Germline lookup yields CDR1 MDHEN and CDR2 SYDVKM. The V and J ends lost 6 bases and 5 bases respectively, with 34 bases between them. The CDR3 coding sequence is TGTGCCAGCAGCCTGGGACTTTGGATATTAAGTACCTTTAGGGAAAATGAAAAACTGTTTTTT. Protein: CASSLGLWILSTFRENEKLFF.

V is TRBV12-3 or TRBV12-4 and J is TRBJ2-6; D is unclear. This CDR3 has 12 amino acids. The germline V and J ends were trimmed by 8 bases and 3 bases, with 5 bases remaining between them. Here the CDR3 reads CASHHGANVLTF. CDR3 nucleotide sequence: TGTGCCAGCCATCATGGGGCCAACGTCCTGACTTTC.

The J gene is TRBJ2-1, the V gene TRBV11-2; 9 bases agree with TRBD2. This CDR3 is built from 15 residues. V was pared by 5 bases and J by 12 bases, with 14 bases of the junction left unmatched. From germline, CDR1 is SGHAT and CDR2 FQNNGV. This CDR3 is CASSTSGGQTMRQFF. CDR3 nucleotide sequence: TGTGCCAGCAGCACAAGCGGGGGGCAAACAATGAGGCAGTTCTTC.

This chain links TRBV28 with TRBJ2-3; D perhaps matches TRBD2 (6 bases). The CDR3 is 14 residues long. Per germline, CDR1 MDHEN and CDR2 SYDVKM. Trimming pared 7 bases from V and 6 bases from J, leaving 17 bases between. The CDR3 DNA follows: TGTGCCAGCACCTCACCGGGGGTGTCGGATACGCAGTATTTT. Translation: CASTSPGVSDTQYF.

With regard to this clonotype: It is likely a read error, because the conserved phenylalanine at the end of the CDR3 is missing. The V and J genes are TRBV30 and TRBJ2-5, with no clear D. Germline V CDR1 and CDR2: GTSNPN, SVGIG (reference sequence). The CDR3 is 12 amino acids. Between the trimmed V and J ends, which lost 0 bases and 5 bases, there was a span of 7 bases. The CDR3 here is CAWSVFRETQYC. The CDR3 DNA sequence: TGTGCCTGGAGTGTTTTCCGGGAGACCCAGTACTGC.